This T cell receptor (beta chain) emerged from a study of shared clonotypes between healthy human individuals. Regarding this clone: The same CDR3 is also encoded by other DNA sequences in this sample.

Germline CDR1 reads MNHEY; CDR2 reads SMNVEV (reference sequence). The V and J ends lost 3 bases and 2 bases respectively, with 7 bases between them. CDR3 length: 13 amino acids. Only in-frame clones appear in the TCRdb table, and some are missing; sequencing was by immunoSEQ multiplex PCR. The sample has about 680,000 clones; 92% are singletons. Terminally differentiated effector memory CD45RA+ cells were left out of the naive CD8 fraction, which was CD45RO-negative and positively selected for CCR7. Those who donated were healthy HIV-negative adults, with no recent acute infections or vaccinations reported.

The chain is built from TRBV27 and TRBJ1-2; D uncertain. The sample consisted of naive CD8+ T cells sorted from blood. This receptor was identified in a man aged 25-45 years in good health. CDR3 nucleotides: TGTGCCAGCAGTTTCGGTCAGAACTATGGCTACACCTTC. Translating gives CASSFGQNYGYTF.